Below, 3 T cell receptor beta chains from the same sample are listed, as sequenced in a study of untreated major depressive disorder. Study observations and caveats: Compared with controls, depressed patients showed more TRBV05-01 (Vbeta 5.1) usage in CD4+ T cells.

These receptors have no identified antigens. Produced via immunoSEQ multiplex PCR; TCRdb's table is partial and in-frame only. The repertoire holds under 30,000 clones, around 90% seen once, with roughly 0.72% in the top ten. Source material: CD4+ T cells from PBMCs. The receptors were sampled from a woman in her twenties or thirties with major depressive disorder.

The gene calls are TRBV2 and TRBJ2-7; tentative D call: TRBD2 (6 bases). The CDR3 sequence is 14 residues long. Trimming took off 6 bases at V and 4 bases at J, with 16 bases between the two ends. Germline lookup yields CDR1 SNHLY and CDR2 FYNNEI. This CDR3 reads CASRQAGGPYEQYF. The CDR3 region has the DNA TGTGCCAGCAGACAAGCGGGCGGCCCTTACGAGCAGTACTTC. The whole variable domain, filled in from reference TRBV2 and TRBJ2-7, reads EPEVTQTPSHQVTQMGQEVILRCVPISNHLYFYWYRQILGQKVEFLVSFYNNEISEKSEIFDDQFSVERPDGSNFTLKIRSTKLEDSAMYFCASRQAGGPYEQYFGPGTRLTVT.

The chain has TRBV28 and TRBJ2-1; 9 positions match TRBD1. This CDR3 has 17 amino acids. The junction had 10 bases not matched to a gene; V was cut back by 5 bases and J by 2 bases. Germline CDR1 is MDHEN and CDR2 is SYDVKM. The CDR3 sequence: CASSPNFDRGAYNEQFF. CDR3 bases: TGTGCCAGCAGTCCAAATTTTGACAGGGGGGCCTACAATGAGCAGTTCTTC.

V and J are TRBV5-6 and TRBJ1-2, with D possibly being TRBD1 (5 bases). Germline values: CDR1 SGHDT, CDR2 YYEEEE. Trimming cost V 3 bases and J 13 bases, with 16 bases left between them. The CDR3 runs to 12 residues. The CDR3 is CASSWDSPFITF. DNA of the CDR3: TGTGCCAGCAGCTGGGACTCTCCTTTTATCACCTTC. The whole variable domain, remainder taken from reference TRBV5-6 and TRBJ1-2, is DAGVTQSPTHLIKTRGQQVTLRCSPKSGHDTVSWYQQALGQGPQFIFQYYEEEERQRGNFPDRFSGHQFPNYSSELNVNALLLGDSALYLCASSWDSPFITFGSGTRLTVV.